The entry below gives a single T cell receptor beta chain sequence along with its context. Germline lookup yields CDR1 SGDLS and CDR2 YYNGEE. The length of the CDR3 is 17 residues. V shed 0 bases and J 1 base; nucleotides not matched to a gene: 5. This sample was included in a study of blood T cell repertoires in COVID-19. About the research overall: COVID-19 samples collected from the United States, Italy and Spain covered acute and convalescent phases.

Sequencing used immunoSEQ multiplex PCR; TCRdb keeps in-frame clones, though not all of them. The repertoire holds around 220,000 clones, with approximately 86% as singletons. Sequencing input: peripheral blood. J is TRBJ2-1 and V is TRBV9, with 9 bases matching TRBD2. The receptor comes from a woman older than 75 with active or convalescent COVID-19. The CDR3 sequence is CASSVGLAERSYNEQFF. The CDR3 DNA reads as TGTGCCAGCAGCGTAGGACTAGCGGAAAGGTCCTACAATGAGCAGTTCTTC.